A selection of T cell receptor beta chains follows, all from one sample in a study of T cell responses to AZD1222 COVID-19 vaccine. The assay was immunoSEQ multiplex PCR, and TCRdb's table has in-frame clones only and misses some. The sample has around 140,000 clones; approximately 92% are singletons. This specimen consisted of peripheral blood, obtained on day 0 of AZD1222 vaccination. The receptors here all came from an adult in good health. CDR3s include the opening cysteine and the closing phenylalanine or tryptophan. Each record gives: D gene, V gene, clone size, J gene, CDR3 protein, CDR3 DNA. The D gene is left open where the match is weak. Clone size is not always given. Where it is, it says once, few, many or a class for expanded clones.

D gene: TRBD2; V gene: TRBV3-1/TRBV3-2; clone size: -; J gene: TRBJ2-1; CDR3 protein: CASRPTSGNEQFF; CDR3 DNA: TGTGCCAGCAGACCGACTAGCGGGAATGAGCAGTTCTTC
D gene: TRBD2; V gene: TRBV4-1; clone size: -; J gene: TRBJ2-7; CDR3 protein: CASSPLGRTSGRDEQYF; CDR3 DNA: TGCGCCAGCAGCCCCCTTGGCCGGACTAGCGGGAGGGACGAGCAGTACTTC
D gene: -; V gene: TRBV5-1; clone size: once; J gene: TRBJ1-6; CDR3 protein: CASSLDGGHSPLHF; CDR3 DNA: TGCGCCAGCAGCTTGGATGGGGGGCATTCACCCCTCCACTTT
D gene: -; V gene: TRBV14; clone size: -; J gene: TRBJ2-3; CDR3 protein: CASSQDPGRSDTQYF; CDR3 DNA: TGTGCCAGCAGCCAAGACCCAGGGAGGTCCGATACGCAGTATTTT
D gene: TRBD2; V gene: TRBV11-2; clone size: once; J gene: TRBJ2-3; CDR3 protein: CASSLGLARDTQYF; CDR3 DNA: TGTGCCAGCAGCTTAGGACTAGCGAGAGATACGCAGTATTTT
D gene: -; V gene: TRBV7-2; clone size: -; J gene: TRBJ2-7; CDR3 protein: CASSFDPIVREQYF; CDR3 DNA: TGTGCCAGCAGCTTCGACCCTATTGTGAGGGAGCAGTACTTC
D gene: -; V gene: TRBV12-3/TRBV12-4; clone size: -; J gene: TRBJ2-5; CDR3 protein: CASKELHEGTQYF; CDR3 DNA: TGTGCCAGCAAAGAACTTCACGAGGGGACCCAGTACTTC
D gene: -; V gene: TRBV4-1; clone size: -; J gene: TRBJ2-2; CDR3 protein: CASSHQQVNTGELFF; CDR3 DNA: TGCGCCAGCAGCCATCAACAGGTGAACACCGGGGAGCTGTTTTTT
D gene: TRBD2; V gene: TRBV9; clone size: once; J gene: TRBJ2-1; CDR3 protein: CASSAGLAEGHEQFF; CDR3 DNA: TGTGCCAGCAGCGCAGGACTAGCGGAAGGACATGAGCAGTTCTTC
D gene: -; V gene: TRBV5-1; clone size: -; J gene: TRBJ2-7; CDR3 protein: CASSLGYSYEQYF; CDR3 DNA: TGCGCCAGCAGCTTGGGCTACTCCTACGAGCAGTACTTC
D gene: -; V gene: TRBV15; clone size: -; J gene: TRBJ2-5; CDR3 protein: CATSGGRGQETQYF; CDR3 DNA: TGTGCCACCAGCGGGGGTAGGGGTCAAGAGACCCAGTACTTC
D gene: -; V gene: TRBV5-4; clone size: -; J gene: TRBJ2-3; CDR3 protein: CASSLGAERSTDTQYF; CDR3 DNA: TGTGCCAGCAGCTTAGGAGCGGAACGTAGCACAGATACGCAGTATTTT
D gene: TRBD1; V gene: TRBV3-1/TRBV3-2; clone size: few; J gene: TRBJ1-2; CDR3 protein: CASSHSTGENYGYTF; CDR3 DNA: TGTGCCAGCAGCCATTCGACAGGGGAAAACTATGGCTACACCTTC
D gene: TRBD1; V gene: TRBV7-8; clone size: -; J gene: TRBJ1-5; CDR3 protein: CASSPLTGDQPQHF; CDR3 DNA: TGTGCCAGCAGCCCGTTGACAGGGGATCAGCCCCAGCATTTT
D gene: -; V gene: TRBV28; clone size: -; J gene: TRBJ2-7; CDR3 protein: CASSFLWRGSYEQYF; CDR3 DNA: TGTGCCAGCAGTTTCCTGTGGAGGGGGTCCTACGAGCAGTACTTC
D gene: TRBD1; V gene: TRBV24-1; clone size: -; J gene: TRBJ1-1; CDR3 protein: CATSDLRTGMNTEAFF; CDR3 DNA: TGTGCCACCAGTGATTTGAGGACAGGGATGAACACTGAAGCTTTCTTT
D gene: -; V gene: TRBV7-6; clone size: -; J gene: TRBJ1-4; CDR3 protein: CASSLNRVQTSTNEKLFF; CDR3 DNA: TGTGCCAGCAGTCTAAACAGGGTCCAAACGTCAACTAATGAAAAACTGTTTTTT
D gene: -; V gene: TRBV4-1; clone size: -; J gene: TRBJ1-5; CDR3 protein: CASSPGGRNQPQHF; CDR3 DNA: TGCGCCAGCTCCCCCGGGGGGAGGAATCAGCCCCAGCATTTT
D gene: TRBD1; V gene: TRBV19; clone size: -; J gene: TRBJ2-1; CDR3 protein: CASTPPRDRGLNEQFF; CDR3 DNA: TGTGCCAGTACCCCTCCCCGGGACAGGGGGCTCAATGAGCAGTTCTTC
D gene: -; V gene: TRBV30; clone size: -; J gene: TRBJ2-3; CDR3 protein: CAWTYGGPQYF; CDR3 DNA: TGTGCCTGGACCTACGGTGGGCCGCAGTATTTT
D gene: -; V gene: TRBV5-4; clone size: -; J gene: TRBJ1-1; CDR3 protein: CASSSPAQGDTEAFF; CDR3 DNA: TGTGCCAGCAGCTCTCCGGCACAGGGTGACACTGAAGCTTTCTTT
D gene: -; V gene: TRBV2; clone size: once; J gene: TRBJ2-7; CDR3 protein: CASSVTRTEWSSYEQYF; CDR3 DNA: TGTGCCAGCAGTGTGACCAGGACGGAGTGGAGCTCCTACGAGCAGTACTTC